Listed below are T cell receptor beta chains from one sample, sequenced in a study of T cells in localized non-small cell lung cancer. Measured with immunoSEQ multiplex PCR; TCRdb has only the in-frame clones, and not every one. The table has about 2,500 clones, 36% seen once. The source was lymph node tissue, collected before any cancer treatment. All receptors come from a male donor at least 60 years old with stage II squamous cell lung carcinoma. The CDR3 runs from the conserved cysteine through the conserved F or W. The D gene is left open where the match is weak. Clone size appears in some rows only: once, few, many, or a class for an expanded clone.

cdr3_nt: TGTGCCAGTAGTGTCGACACCACAGATACGCAGTATTTT
cdr3_aa: CASSVDTTDTQYF
v_call: TRBV19
d_call: .
j_call: TRBJ2-3
clone_size: few

cdr3_nt: TGTGCCAGTAGCACCTCCAGGTCAACTGAAGCTTTCTTT
cdr3_aa: CASSTSRSTEAFF
v_call: TRBV19
d_call: .
j_call: TRBJ1-1
clone_size: .

cdr3_nt: TGTGCCAGCAGCCCAGCTATATTAGTCGGCACAGATACGCAGTATTTT
cdr3_aa: CASSPAILVGTDTQYF
v_call: TRBV11-3
d_call: .
j_call: TRBJ2-3
clone_size: few

cdr3_nt: TGTGCCAGCTTGGGGCAGGGGGGATACAATGAGCAGTTCTTC
cdr3_aa: CASLGQGGYNEQFF
v_call: TRBV10-3
d_call: .
j_call: TRBJ2-1
clone_size: once

cdr3_nt: TGTGCCAGCATTAAACTGGGTGGACTTTCGAGCTCTGGAAACACCATATATTTT
cdr3_aa: CASIKLGGLSSSGNTIYF
v_call: TRBV6-8
d_call: .
j_call: TRBJ1-3
clone_size: .

cdr3_nt: TGTGCCAGCAGCCAGACAGGGGGGAATCAGCCCCAGCATTTT
cdr3_aa: CASSQTGGNQPQHF
v_call: TRBV11-3
d_call: TRBD1
j_call: TRBJ1-5
clone_size: few

cdr3_nt: TGTGCCAGTAGTGAGCAGAGTTGGAACACTGAAGCTTTCTTT
cdr3_aa: CASSEQSWNTEAFF
v_call: TRBV19
d_call: .
j_call: TRBJ1-1
clone_size: .

cdr3_nt: TGTGCCAGCTCACCAGGGTATCAGCCCCAGCATTTT
cdr3_aa: CASSPGYQPQHF
v_call: TRBV18
d_call: .
j_call: TRBJ1-5
clone_size: .

cdr3_nt: TGTGCCAGCAGCGTCGGCCCTCCTCAGGGCGAGCAGTACTTC
cdr3_aa: CASSVGPPQGEQYF
v_call: TRBV9
d_call: .
j_call: TRBJ2-7
clone_size: medium-sized

cdr3_nt: TGTGCCAGCAGCTTAACTAGTGGCACCGGGGAGCTGTTTTTT
cdr3_aa: CASSLTSGTGELFF
v_call: TRBV7-1
d_call: .
j_call: TRBJ2-2
clone_size: few

cdr3_nt: TGTGCCAGCAGTCGTCCCGGGACAGGGGACAATCAGCCCCAGCATTTT
cdr3_aa: CASSRPGTGDNQPQHF
v_call: TRBV9
d_call: TRBD1
j_call: TRBJ1-5
clone_size: .

cdr3_nt: TGTGCCAGTCGCAGTATCAGCGGGAGGCAGCCCCAGCATTTT
cdr3_aa: CASRSISGRQPQHF
v_call: TRBV19
d_call: .
j_call: TRBJ1-5
clone_size: .

cdr3_nt: TGTGCCAGCAGCTGGCAGGATCAGGACAGGGGACGCGGCTACACCTTC
cdr3_aa: CASSWQDQDRGRGYTF
v_call: TRBV11-3
d_call: TRBD1
j_call: TRBJ1-2
clone_size: .

cdr3_nt: TGTGCCAGCAGCCAAGACAAGTGGGAGACCCAGTACTTC
cdr3_aa: CASSQDKWETQYF
v_call: TRBV14
d_call: .
j_call: TRBJ2-5
clone_size: .

cdr3_nt: TGTGCCAGCAGTGAAGGGTCGTACACCGGGGAGCTGTTTTTT
cdr3_aa: CASSEGSYTGELFF
v_call: TRBV9
d_call: .
j_call: TRBJ2-2
clone_size: few

cdr3_nt: TGTGCCAGCAGCTTAGGGACGGCGGGTCAAGGAGAAAAACTGTTTTTT
cdr3_aa: CASSLGTAGQGEKLFF
v_call: TRBV9
d_call: .
j_call: TRBJ1-4
clone_size: .

cdr3_nt: TGTGCCAGCAGCCCATCGACATTCACTAATGAAAAACTGTTTTTT
cdr3_aa: CASSPSTFTNEKLFF
v_call: TRBV14
d_call: .
j_call: TRBJ1-4
clone_size: few

cdr3_nt: TGCAGCGTCGGACAGGTTAGAGATACGCAGTATTTT
cdr3_aa: CSVGQVRDTQYF
v_call: TRBV29-1
d_call: TRBD1
j_call: TRBJ2-3
clone_size: .

cdr3_nt: TGTGCCAGCAGCCCCGCAGGGGGCCGAACCTACGAGCAGTACTTC
cdr3_aa: CASSPAGGRTYEQYF
v_call: TRBV6-8
d_call: TRBD1
j_call: TRBJ2-7
clone_size: .

cdr3_nt: TGTGCCAGCAGCCTTACGGGACACCCCCTGTCGGCGTTTGCAGCTTTCTTT
cdr3_aa: CASSLTGHPLSAFAAFF
v_call: TRBV14
d_call: .
j_call: TRBJ1-1
clone_size: .

cdr3_nt: TGTGCCAGCAGCTTAGGAGGTTTCAGCGCAAACTATGGCTACACCTTC
cdr3_aa: CASSLGGFSANYGYTF
v_call: TRBV11-3
d_call: .
j_call: TRBJ1-2
clone_size: .

cdr3_nt: TGTGCCAGCAGCTTGGCGGACAGGGGGCGGGGTGGCTACACCTTC
cdr3_aa: CASSLADRGRGGYTF
v_call: TRBV5-8
d_call: TRBD1
j_call: TRBJ1-2
clone_size: .

cdr3_nt: TGTGCCAGCAGCGCATCACCCGGGGGATACAATGAGCAGTTCTTC
cdr3_aa: CASSASPGGYNEQFF
v_call: TRBV11-3
d_call: .
j_call: TRBJ2-1
clone_size: few

cdr3_nt: TGTGCCAGTGAAACTGGAGGGTTGGCTGAAGCTTTCTTT
cdr3_aa: CASETGGLAEAFF
v_call: TRBV19
d_call: .
j_call: TRBJ1-1
clone_size: .

cdr3_nt: TGTGCCAGCAGCTACCACGGGGAAAGCTCTGGAAACACCATATATTTT
cdr3_aa: CASSYHGESSGNTIYF
v_call: TRBV28
d_call: .
j_call: TRBJ1-3
clone_size: .

cdr3_nt: TGTGCCAGCAGTTCGACAGGGGGCTACAATCAGCCCCAGCATTTT
cdr3_aa: CASSSTGGYNQPQHF
v_call: TRBV6-7
d_call: TRBD1
j_call: TRBJ1-5
clone_size: .

cdr3_nt: TGTGCCAGCAGCCAAAGGGCGCTACCTGGAGATACGCAGTATTTT
cdr3_aa: CASSQRALPGDTQYF
v_call: TRBV11-3
d_call: .
j_call: TRBJ2-3
clone_size: few

cdr3_nt: TGTGCCAGCAGCCCCACCGACAGGAAAAACACTGAAGCTTTCTTT
cdr3_aa: CASSPTDRKNTEAFF
v_call: TRBV11-3
d_call: .
j_call: TRBJ1-1
clone_size: .

cdr3_nt: TGTGCCAGCAGTTTTGACAGGGAGATCCCCAATGAGCAGTTCTTC
cdr3_aa: CASSFDREIPNEQFF
v_call: TRBV6-8
d_call: TRBD1
j_call: TRBJ2-1
clone_size: .

cdr3_nt: TGTGCCAGCAGTGAGTCAGGGAATCAGCCCCAGCATTTT
cdr3_aa: CASSESGNQPQHF
v_call: TRBV6-8
d_call: .
j_call: TRBJ1-5
clone_size: .

cdr3_nt: TGTGCCAGTAGTATCCGCGATGGCTACACCTTC
cdr3_aa: CASSIRDGYTF
v_call: TRBV19
d_call: .
j_call: TRBJ1-2
clone_size: .

cdr3_nt: TGCGCCAGCAACGATAACGGACAGAACACTGAAGCTTTCTTT
cdr3_aa: CASNDNGQNTEAFF
v_call: TRBV10-2
d_call: .
j_call: TRBJ1-1
clone_size: .

cdr3_nt: TGTGCCAGCTGGGGACTCTCAGAGGGCTACACCTTC
cdr3_aa: CASWGLSEGYTF
v_call: TRBV6-8
d_call: .
j_call: TRBJ1-2
clone_size: .

cdr3_nt: TGTGCCAGCAGTGGCGCTCCGGGGAATTCACCCCTCCACTTT
cdr3_aa: CASSGAPGNSPLHF
v_call: TRBV6-8
d_call: .
j_call: TRBJ1-6
clone_size: few

cdr3_nt: TGCGCCAGTCATTTTGCGGGACTTCCCTACGAGCAGTACTTC
cdr3_aa: CASHFAGLPYEQYF
v_call: TRBV10-2
d_call: .
j_call: TRBJ2-7
clone_size: .

cdr3_nt: TGTGCCAGTAGTATCGGGACAAGCTCTGGAAACACCATATATTTT
cdr3_aa: CASSIGTSSGNTIYF
v_call: TRBV19
d_call: .
j_call: TRBJ1-3
clone_size: few

cdr3_nt: TGTGCCAGCAGCTTGTTCCACAACCAGGGGGCGCATACTGAAGCTTTCTTT
cdr3_aa: CASSLFHNQGAHTEAFF
v_call: TRBV11-3
d_call: TRBD1
j_call: TRBJ1-1
clone_size: .

cdr3_nt: TGTGCCAGCAGCCACGGGACCTTACAAGGAGGGGAGCTGTTTTTT
cdr3_aa: CASSHGTLQGGELFF
v_call: TRBV14
d_call: .
j_call: TRBJ2-2
clone_size: few

cdr3_nt: TGCAGCGTAAGCCGGGATTGGGGGAACTATGGCTACACCTTC
cdr3_aa: CSVSRDWGNYGYTF
v_call: TRBV29-1
d_call: .
j_call: TRBJ1-2
clone_size: once

cdr3_nt: TGTGCCAGCAGTGACTTGACCGGGGCACCAGATACGCAGTATTTT
cdr3_aa: CASSDLTGAPDTQYF
v_call: TRBV6-8
d_call: .
j_call: TRBJ2-3
clone_size: few

cdr3_nt: TGTGCCAGCAGCGTAGGTCCCGGGACCCAAGAGACCCAGTACTTC
cdr3_aa: CASSVGPGTQETQYF
v_call: TRBV9
d_call: .
j_call: TRBJ2-5
clone_size: .

cdr3_nt: TGTGCCAGTAGTATAGGGACGGGGGCGCGGTATGGCTACACCTTC
cdr3_aa: CASSIGTGARYGYTF
v_call: TRBV19
d_call: .
j_call: TRBJ1-2
clone_size: .

cdr3_nt: TGTGCCAGCAGCTCGCGGGAATGGGACCAAGATACGCAGTATTTT
cdr3_aa: CASSSREWDQDTQYF
v_call: TRBV11-3
d_call: .
j_call: TRBJ2-3
clone_size: .

cdr3_nt: TGTGCCAGTAGTATGGGCGGGGGGACTGAAGCTTTCTTT
cdr3_aa: CASSMGGGTEAFF
v_call: TRBV19
d_call: .
j_call: TRBJ1-1
clone_size: .

cdr3_nt: TGTGCCAGCAGCTTAGGCGGGAGTCAAGAGACCCAGTACTTC
cdr3_aa: CASSLGGSQETQYF
v_call: TRBV11-3
d_call: TRBD2
j_call: TRBJ2-5
clone_size: few

cdr3_nt: TGTGCCAGTAGTATATGGAGGGGGCAAGGCTACGAGCAGTACTTC
cdr3_aa: CASSIWRGQGYEQYF
v_call: TRBV19
d_call: .
j_call: TRBJ2-7
clone_size: .

cdr3_nt: TGTGCCTGGAGGTCCAACAGGGGAACTGAAGCTTTCTTT
cdr3_aa: CAWRSNRGTEAFF
v_call: TRBV30
d_call: TRBD1
j_call: TRBJ1-1
clone_size: few

cdr3_nt: TGTGCCAGCAGTGAGGACAGGGGTGTTGGAAACACCATATATTTT
cdr3_aa: CASSEDRGVGNTIYF
v_call: TRBV9
d_call: TRBD1
j_call: TRBJ1-3
clone_size: few

cdr3_nt: TGTGCCAGCTCACGAGCACAGAACTACAATGAGCAGTTCTTC
cdr3_aa: CASSRAQNYNEQFF
v_call: TRBV18
d_call: .
j_call: TRBJ2-1
clone_size: .

cdr3_nt: TGTGCCAGCAGCTCGGAGGCGCCGTGGACTGAAGCTTTCTTT
cdr3_aa: CASSSEAPWTEAFF
v_call: TRBV11-3
d_call: .
j_call: TRBJ1-1
clone_size: few

cdr3_nt: TGTGCCAGCAGCCCAAGGACAGGCAACTATGGCTACACCTTC
cdr3_aa: CASSPRTGNYGYTF
v_call: TRBV11-3
d_call: TRBD1
j_call: TRBJ1-2
clone_size: .

cdr3_nt: TGTGCCATCAGTGAGGCAGGAGAATCACCCCTCCACTTT
cdr3_aa: CAISEAGESPLHF
v_call: TRBV10-3
d_call: .
j_call: TRBJ1-6
clone_size: .

cdr3_nt: TGTGCCAGCCGCCCCCGGTCGTGGGCGTCGGGCACCGGGGAGCTGTTTTTT
cdr3_aa: CASRPRSWASGTGELFF
v_call: TRBV9
d_call: .
j_call: TRBJ2-2
clone_size: .

cdr3_nt: TGTGCCAGCAGCCAAGGGCTCCTCGGTTCCCCAGGAAACACCATATATTTT
cdr3_aa: CASSQGLLGSPGNTIYF
v_call: TRBV9
d_call: .
j_call: TRBJ1-3
clone_size: few

cdr3_nt: TGTGCCAGCAGATCCGCGGCGGGGGCAGGGCGCAACACTGAAGCTTTCTTT
cdr3_aa: CASRSAAGAGRNTEAFF
v_call: TRBV11-3
d_call: .
j_call: TRBJ1-1
clone_size: few